This T cell receptor (beta chain) was sequenced for a study of OX40 agonist ivuxolimab in advanced cancers. On the study more broadly: The patients received agonistic anti-OX40 (CD134) antibody ivuxolimab.

Here immunoSEQ multiplex PCR was the method, and the copy in TCRdb shows in-frame clones only, minus some. The table lists 65,000 to 95,000 clones, around 88% of them singletons, with about 0.8% in the top ten. Germline V CDR1 and CDR2: SGHNT, YYREEE (reference sequence). The V end was cut by 1 base, the J end by 5 bases, with 13 bases between. The CDR3 totals 14 residues. The receptor was isolated from an adult with an advanced solid tumor such as melanoma, head and neck, liver or kidney cancer. V is TRBV5-4 and J is TRBJ2-7, with D possibly being TRBD1 or TRBD2 (6 bases each). Sample: CD4+ or CD8+ T cells sorted from blood, taken in a trial of the OX40 agonist ivuxolimab. CDR3 DNA sequence: TGTGCCAGCAGCTTGAGTTGGGGGGCGGACGAGCAGTACTTC. Its translation is CASSLSWGADEQYF.